This T cell receptor beta chain was captured in a study of T cells expressing NK-cell markers. About the study: Sorted CD3+CD56-NKG2C+, CD3+CD56+NKG2C- and CD3+CD56+NKG2C+ T cells were the source of the TCR beta repertoires.

5'RACE template switching with UMIs produced the TCR beta cDNA. TCRdb re-called the 5' RACE reads; one entry per CDR3 protein, DNA not given. Listed are hundreds of thousands of distinct CDR3 sequences; around 4% falls within the top ten. Study-wide points: There remained a lack of clarity about HCMV specificity of expanded NKG2C+ T cell clones.

On this clonotype itself: Its antigen is not known.

The CDR3 totals 14 residues. The sample consisted of blood T cells: a sorted CD56 or NKG2C T cell subset, CD4+ or CD8+ T cells, or bulk PBMC T cells (not recorded which). The source is a man aged 18 to 29 in good health. The chain employs TRBV12-3 or TRBV12-4 and TRBJ2-1; TCRdb's D call of TRBD1 is untestable without DNA. This chain's CDR3 is CASTGQVLPQMQFF.